This TCR beta chain came from a study of shared clonotypes between healthy human individuals. The V gene lost 2 bases and the J gene lost 6 bases, with 11 bases spanning the gap. Germline V lookup: CDR1 MDHEN, CDR2 SYDVKM. The CDR3 has 14 amino acids. Clones were read by immunoSEQ multiplex PCR, and TCRdb kept only the in-frame ones, dropping some. The table has roughly 650,000 clones, roughly 97% seen once; the top ten hold about 0.06%. This clone was observed a single time. Its antigen is unknown. Within the sample, other DNA sequences also encode this same CDR3. Whole-study results and caveats: Sorted-subset sequencing, rarefaction showed, was incomplete despite large depth.

The source is a woman aged 30 to 39 in good health. The sample taken for sequencing was naive CD4+ T cells sorted from blood. Stated subset: CD45RA+ positively selected. The rearrangement uses TRBV28 and TRBJ1-5; D may be TRBD1 (5 bases). The CDR3 spells CASSLSQGGQPQHF. The DNA for the CDR3 is TGTGCCAGCAGTTTAAGCCAGGGAGGTCAGCCCCAGCATTTT.